What follows are 4 T cell receptor beta chains derived from one specimen sequenced in a study of cytotoxic CD8 clonotypes in ibrutinib-treated CLL. The assay was immunoSEQ multiplex PCR, and TCRdb's table has in-frame clones only and misses some. Counted here are about 160,000 clones, about 88% occurring once; the ten biggest clones make up 3%. The material was PBMCs, obtained at disease progression, from a patient treated with ibrutinib. These receptors were collected from a human donor with chronic lymphocytic leukemia.

The chain uses TRBV6-5 and TRBJ2-1, with 9 nucleotides matching TRBD2. J gave up 7 bases and V 3 bases, and 7 bases lay outside the gene matches. Germline CDR1 is MNHEY and CDR2 is SVGAGI. The CDR3 covers 15 residues. The CDR3 bases are TGTGCCAGCAGTTATGCGGGAGGGCCTGGGAATGAGCAGTTCTTC. This sequence encodes CASSYAGGPGNEQFF.

This clone was detected only once. The gene calls are TRBV19 and TRBJ2-7; D not certain. There are 17 residues in the CDR3. The germline V and J ends were trimmed by 6 bases and 3 bases, with 24 bases remaining between them. Germline V gives CDR1 LNHDA, CDR2 SQIVND (reference sequence). CDR3 sequence reads: CASSPTRPRRKGYEQYF. CDR3 nucleotide sequence: TGTGCCAGTAGCCCTACGCGGCCGCGACGAAAAGGCTACGAGCAGTACTTC.

The V call is TRBV12-5, the J call TRBJ2-7, with 9 bases identical to TRBD1. The germline V gene encodes CDR1 LGHNT and CDR2 FRNRAP. Trimming removed 1 base from V and 4 bases from J; junction bases left unmatched: 2. The CDR3 runs 14 residues. CDR3 region: CASGLGTGAYEQYF. In nucleotides, the CDR3 is TGTGCTAGTGGTTTGGGGACAGGGGCTTACGAGCAGTACTTC.

The chain links TRBV7-9 to TRBJ2-1, with 9 bases that match TRBD2. Trimming cost V 3 bases and J 2 bases; bases outside gene matches: 8. This CDR3 is 17 amino acids long. CDR1 SEHNR and CDR2 FQNEAQ come from the germline V gene (reference sequence). This chain's CDR3 is CASSLGSREGTYNEQFF. CDR3 in DNA: TGTGCCAGCAGCTTGGGTTCGCGGGAGGGAACCTACAATGAGCAGTTCTTC.